The 7 T cell receptor beta chains in this list originate from one sample, sequenced in a study of blood T cells in healthy people across ages. The authors ran a second PCR of roughly 6 to 12 cycles using a sample-barcoded 5' primer and a J-beta primer mix. TCRdb reanalysed the 5' RACE reads using MiXCR and keeps one entry per CDR3 protein. Of roughly 1,500,000 distinct CDR3 sequences listed, around 42% are singletons. Source material: blood. The receptor set was obtained from a woman younger than 35 in good health.

V gene TRBV20-1 combines with J gene TRBJ2-7, with a possible D match to TRBD2 (7 bases). Germline-derived CDR1 and CDR2 are DFQATT and SNEGSKA (reference sequence). This CDR3 has 14 residues. V was trimmed by 3 bases and J by 0 bases, leaving 12 bases between them. The CDR3 DNA follows: TGCAGTGCTAGGGGGGCGGGAGCCTCCTACGAGCAGTACTTC. Encoded protein: CSARGAGASYEQYF.

The rearrangement uses TRBV7-2 and TRBJ2-3, with 14 bases matching TRBD2. Germline CDR1 SGHTA, CDR2 FQGNSA. The CDR3 is 16 residues long. Trimming removed 5 bases from V and 3 bases from J; junction bases left unmatched: 4. In nucleotides, the CDR3 is TGTGCCAGCAGCGGGGGACTAGCGGGAGTGACAGATACGCAGTATTTT. It codes for CASSGGLAGVTDTQYF.

Worth noting for this clonotype: Relative to the germline gene, one junction end is altered; a read error may explain this. V gene TRBV7-6 combines with J gene TRBJ2-1, with 9 positions matching TRBD2. CDR3 size: 14 residues. Germline V gene sequence: CDR1 SGHVS, CDR2 FNYEAQ. CDR3 in amino acids: CASSLGLASNEQFF. In DNA form, the CDR3 reads TGTGCTAGCAGCTTAGGACTAGCGAGCAATGAGCAGTTCTTC.

This clonotype was counted many times. The V gene is TRBV7-6, the J gene TRBJ2-1, with D tentatively TRBD2 (6 bases). The CDR3 has 13 residues. Germline V gene sequence: CDR1 SGHVS, CDR2 FNYEAQ. V lost 4 bases, J lost 7 bases, and 11 bases lay in between. Here the CDR3 DNA reads TGTGCCAGCAGCTCCGGGACTTTAAATGAGCAGTTCTTC. It encodes CASSSGTLNEQFF.

The chain uses TRBV10-3 and TRBJ2-3; 9 bases are a match to TRBD2. The CDR3 totals 14 residues. V gave up 10 bases and J gave up 1 base; unmatched junction bases: 6. Per germline, CDR1 ENHRY and CDR2 SYGVKD. This CDR3 is CATKVAGGTDTQYF. Written as DNA, the CDR3 is TGTGCCACCAAAGTAGCGGGGGGCACAGATACGCAGTATTTT.

This clonotype was observed a few times. The genes are TRBV2 and TRBJ2-5; D not certain. Per germline, CDR1 SNHLY and CDR2 FYNNEI. The CDR3 sequence is 13 residues long. Trimming shortened V by 9 bases and J by 5 bases, and 16 bases separated the two germline ends. CDR3 protein: CASQGFPRETQYF. The CDR3, as DNA: TGTGCCAGTCAAGGGTTCCCACGGGAGACCCAGTACTTC.

Worth noting for this clonotype: At one end, the junction sequence differs from germline, possibly due to a read error. The rearrangement uses TRBV7-3 and TRBJ2-3; 8 nucleotides line up with TRBD1. From germline, CDR1 is SGHTA and CDR2 FQGTGA. CDR3 size: 13 residues. This CDR3 is CASTGAGTGTQYF. DNA for the CDR3: TGTGCCAGCACAGGGGCGGGGACAGGTACGCAGTATTTT.